The 25 T cell receptor beta chains listed next were all sequenced from one sample in a study of T cell clonality in common variable immunodeficiency (dated by TCRdb to between 2014 and 2016). Points the paper makes about the study in general: Fewer deletions and N-nucleotide insertions were reportedly observed in CVID TCRbeta sequences, and highly modified clones with 13 or more V deletions were reportedly absent from CVID TCRbeta sequences.

Receptor libraries were prepared by the immunoSEQ multiplex PCR assay. The immuneACCESS repertoire file appears here via TCRdb, limited to in-frame rearrangements. These files lack a portion of the clones; in checked studies, under half of the deficit traces to unresolved V genes, and the cause of the others is not known. This sample holds more than 20,000 clones in total, without any singletons. Jointly, the top ten make up 3% to 4.5% of the sample. Their antigens remain unidentified. The material sequenced was peripheral blood mononuclear cells. Receptor source: a human donor with common variable immunodeficiency.

The table lists this clone with a few counts. The read ends 3 residues shy of where the CDR3 ends; the end is completed using the germline J gene. The V gene is TRBV7-8, the J gene TRBJ2-2; D might be TRBD2 (5 bases). Trimming left V 1 base short and J 6 bases short, with 12 bases between. Germline values: CDR1 SGHVS, CDR2 FQNEAQ. CDR3 length: 15 residues. The CDR3 sequence: CASSLGVGGSGELFF. Incomplete CDR3 DNA: TGTGCCAGCAGCTTAGGTGTTGGCGGGTCCGGGGAG.

Concerning this clone itself: Read coverage stops 3 residues before the CDR3 terminus; the germline J gene supplies the remainder. The V gene is TRBV2, the J gene TRBJ1-2; 8 bases are a match to TRBD1. The germline CDR1 and CDR2 sequences are SNHLY and FYNNEI. This CDR3 is built from 14 residues. This chain's CDR3 is CASSAKGTGSIYTF. The DNA read from the CDR3 is TGTGCCAGCAGTGCGAAGGGGACAGGATCCATC.

This clone turned up a few times. Sequencing ends 3 residues short of the CDR3 end; the germline J gene provides the rest. The rearrangement uses TRBV7-6 and TRBJ1-3, with D hard to call. The CDR3 consists of 15 residues. Germline CDR1 is SGHVS and CDR2 is FNYEAQ. Trimming stripped 5 bases from V and 0 bases from J, with 11 bases between. Here the CDR3 reads CASSTRSGSGNTIYF. CDR3 DNA (partial): TGTGCCAGCAGCACCCGCAGTGGCTCTGGAAACACC.

The CDR3 DNA, read in part, is TGTGCCAGCTCACCTACCACAGGGAACACTGAA. This gives the protein CASSPTTGNTE. The whole CDR3 sequence is CASSPTTGNTEAFF. The rearrangement joins TRBV18 to TRBJ1-1; tentative D call: TRBD1 (5 bases). The read gets to within 3 residues of the CDR3 end, and the germline J gene fills in the rest. Germline loops: CDR1 KGHSH, CDR2 LQKENI. The V end was cut by 3 bases, the J end by 1 base, with 9 bases between. The CDR3 sequence is 14 residues long.

The CDR3 DNA, read in part, is TGTGCCAGCAGCCGAGACTCTTGGGAGACC. It translates to CASSRDSWET. The entire CDR3 is CASSRDSWETQYF. The chain links TRBV7-9 to TRBJ2-5; no clear D gene. The observed sequence ends 3 residues before the CDR3 terminus, with the missing tail filled in from the germline J gene. V was shortened by 5 bases and J by 5 bases, with 12 bases between the two germline ends. Germline CDR1 is SEHNR and CDR2 is FQNEAQ (reference sequence). The CDR3 extends over 13 amino acids.

This clone has just a few counts. The read terminates 3 residues ahead of where the CDR3 ends, so the germline J gene completes it. This chain uses TRBV5-4 with TRBJ2-5, with 13 positions matching TRBD2. V gave up 4 bases and J gave up 5 bases; unmatched junction bases: 2. CDR1 and CDR2 (germline): SGHNT, YYREEE (reference sequence). The CDR3 runs 14 residues. CDR3 sequence reads: CASSILAGGETQYF. The part of the CDR3 DNA that was read is TGTGCCAGCAGCATACTAGCGGGAGGGGAGACC.

The sample holds a few counts of this clone. The CDR3 end falls 3 residues outside the read, so it is completed with the germline J gene. The rearrangement uses TRBV7-7 and TRBJ2-2; 8 nucleotides agree with TRBD2. The V and J ends lost 4 bases and 2 bases, in that order; junction bases with no gene match: 6. CDR1 is SSHAT and CDR2 is FNYEAQ in the germline V gene (reference sequence). This CDR3 comprises 16 residues. The DNA read from the CDR3 is TGTGCCAGCAGCTCTTCGGCGGGAGGAAACACCGGGGAG. This sequence encodes CASSSSAGGNTGE. The whole CDR3 reads CASSSSAGGNTGELFF.

In this sample, this clone turned up many times. Sequencing ends 3 residues short of the CDR3 end; the germline J gene provides the rest. Other nucleotide sequences from this sample produce the same CDR3. V gene TRBV19 combines with J gene TRBJ2-1, with 14 nucleotides matching TRBD2. Unmatched junction bases numbered 6, after V lost 4 bases and J lost 4 bases. The CDR3 length is 17 residues. Germline V CDR1 and CDR2: LNHDA, SQIVND (reference sequence). The CDR3 is CASSTQRLAGGYNEQFF. CDR3 DNA, as far as it was read: TGTGCCAGTAGTACCCAACGACTAGCGGGAGGGTACAATGAG.

This clone has more than one count but fewer than ten. Read coverage stops 3 residues before the CDR3 terminus; the germline J gene supplies the remainder. The gene calls are TRBV11-3 and TRBJ2-2; tentatively, D is TRBD2 (5 bases). The CDR3 consists of 15 residues. The V end was cut by 2 bases, the J end by 4 bases, with 11 bases between. Germline values: CDR1 SGHNT, CDR2 YENEEA. The CDR3 sequence is CASSLISGRTGELFF. The part of the CDR3 DNA that was read is TGTGCCAGCAGCTTAATCAGCGGACGCACCGGGGAG.

Worth noting for this clone: The read falls 3 residues short of the CDR3 end, and the missing part is taken from the germline J gene. This chain links TRBV7-9 with TRBJ2-1; 7 bases are a match to TRBD1. V lost 5 bases and J lost 5; bases outside the gene matches: 9. Germline V gene sequence: CDR1 SEHNR, CDR2 FQNEAQ (reference sequence). This CDR3 has 15 residues. This chain's CDR3 is CASSPGTVLNNEQFF. The covered CDR3 bases are TGTGCCAGCAGCCCCGGGACAGTCCTGAACAATGAG.

This clone was detected ten times or more. The read ends 3 residues before the CDR3 terminus; that terminus is restored from the germline J gene. The chain joins TRBV5-1 to TRBJ2-3; D gene ambiguous. Looked up from germline, CDR1 is SGHRS and CDR2 is YFSETQ. Trimming removed 4 bases at V and 2 bases at J, with 8 bases between. There are 13 residues in the CDR3. The sequenced part of the CDR3 DNA is TGCGCCAGCAGCGCGGAGTTCACAGATACG. Translation: CASSAEFTDT. In full, the CDR3 reads CASSAEFTDTQYF.

This clone was detected ten times or more. The missing CDR3 end, 3 residues past where the read stops, is filled in from the germline J gene. The chain uses TRBV18 and TRBJ2-1; TRBD2 might be the D (5 bases). The germline V gene has CDR1 KGHSH and CDR2 LQKENI. The V end lost 8 bases, the J end lost 0 bases, and 23 bases lay between the germline ends. This CDR3 comprises 18 residues. CDR3 amino acids: CASGPRVSGPSSYNEQFF. CDR3 bases read: TGTGCCAGCGGCCCTCGGGTGAGCGGCCCGAGCTCCTACAATGAG.

There are many counts of this clone. The observed sequence ends 3 residues before the CDR3 terminus, with the missing tail filled in from the germline J gene. The chain employs TRBV5-1 and TRBJ2-6; tentative D call: TRBD2 (5 bases). CDR3 length: 15 amino acids. V was clipped by 3 bases and J by 0 bases, with 7 bases between them. Germline CDR1 reads SGHRS; CDR2 reads YFSETQ. The CDR3 is CASSSGVSGANVLTF. The part of the CDR3 DNA that was read is TGCGCCAGCAGCTCCGGGGTCTCTGGGGCCAACGTC.

This clone was recorded a few times. The read ends 3 residues shy of where the CDR3 ends; the end is completed using the germline J gene. This chain connects TRBV29-1 to TRBJ2-5; 8 bases map to TRBD1. V gave up 7 bases and J gave up 6 bases; unmatched junction bases: 10. The germline V gene encodes CDR1 SQVTM and CDR2 ANQGSEA. The CDR3 is 13 residues long. The CDR3 bases that were read are TGCAGCGCTTCCGGGTCAGGGGGCAAGACC. Residues: CSASGSGGKT. The CDR3 in full is CSASGSGGKTQYF.

In this sample, this clone turned up many times. The read gets to within 3 residues of the CDR3 end, and the germline J gene fills in the rest. The rearrangement links TRBV19 to TRBJ2-3, with a possible D match to TRBD1 (6 bases). V was pared by 0 bases and J by 2 bases, with 12 bases between. The CDR3 length is 16 residues. Germline CDR1 reads LNHDA; CDR2 reads SQIVND (reference sequence). Here the CDR3 reads CASSIEGRGNTDTQYF. CDR3 bases read: TGTGCCAGTAGTATAGAAGGCAGGGGAAACACAGATACG.

This clone has more than one count but fewer than ten. The read gets to within 3 residues of the CDR3 end, and the germline J gene fills in the rest. This chain joins TRBV29-1 and TRBJ2-1; tentatively, D is TRBD1 (6 bases). CDR1 SQVTM and CDR2 ANQGSEA come from the germline V gene. V was shortened by 8 bases and J by 7 bases, with 18 bases between the two germline ends. This CDR3 contains 13 residues. The CDR3 is CSWGQTMRNEQFF. The CDR3 DNA, read in part, is TGCAGCTGGGGGCAGACGATGCGGAATGAG.

This clone came up many times. The read finishes 3 residues shy of the CDR3 end, and the germline J gene is used to complete it. The chain uses TRBV6-2 or TRBV6-3 and TRBJ2-6; D unresolved. From germline, CDR1 is MNHEY and CDR2 SVGEGT. Between the trimmed V and J ends, which lost 6 bases and 1 base, there was a span of 10 bases. This CDR3 is 15 amino acids long. The sequenced CDR3 bases are TGTGCCAGCAGGCCGGGTTCTTCTGGGGCCAACGTC. Translation gives CASRPGSSGANV. From start to end, the CDR3 is CASRPGSSGANVLTF.

This clone has more than one count but fewer than ten. The read ends 3 residues early relative to the CDR3; the germline J gene fills the gap. The chain joins TRBV7-9 to TRBJ1-4; 8 positions agree with TRBD1. This CDR3 is built from 13 residues. V shed 5 bases and J 10 bases; nucleotides not matched to a gene: 6. Germline loops: CDR1 SEHNR, CDR2 FQNEAQ (reference sequence). The CDR3 region is CASSTQQGGKLFF. The CDR3 bases that were read are TGTGCCAGCAGCACCCAACAGGGGGGAAAA.

This clone was recorded many times. The CDR3 end lies 3 residues beyond the end of the read and is filled in from the germline J gene. This chain joins TRBV19 and TRBJ2-1; TRBD2 matches at 7 bases. V shed 5 bases, J shed 3 bases, and the junction held 10 bases outside the gene matches. In germline, CDR1 is LNHDA, CDR2 SQIVND (reference sequence). The CDR3 consists of 16 residues. The CDR3 region is CASSSLASGFYNEQFF. CDR3 bases read: TGTGCCAGTAGTTCCCTGGCTAGCGGCTTCTACAATGAG. Together with reference TRBV19 and TRBJ2-1, the CDR3 gives the full variable domain: DGGITQSPKYLFRKEGQNVTLSCEQNLNHDAMYWYRQDPGQGLRLIYYSQIVNDFQKGDIAEGYSVSREKKESFPLTVTSAQKNPTAFYLCASSSLASGFYNEQFFGPGTRLTVL.

The sample holds a few counts of this clone. Sequencing ends 3 residues short of the CDR3 end; the germline J gene provides the rest. The chain carries TRBV20-1 and TRBJ2-7; D is unresolved. This CDR3 contains 13 residues. CDR1 is DFQATT, CDR2 SNEGSKA, per germline (reference sequence). Trimming took off 4 bases at V and 6 bases at J, with 16 bases between the two ends. CDR3 sequence: CSAKLVLSSEQYF. The covered CDR3 bases are TGCAGTGCTAAGTTGGTGCTCTCTAGCGAG.

This clone has just a few counts. The CDR3 extends 3 residues past the end of the read, so its final part is completed from the germline J gene. The J gene is TRBJ2-7, the V gene TRBV20-1; 7 bases fit TRBD1. This CDR3 is 14 amino acids long. Germline CDR1 reads DFQATT; CDR2 reads SNEGSKA (reference sequence). J was trimmed by 3 bases and V by 6 bases; bases with no gene match: 11. The part of the CDR3 DNA that was read is TGCAGTGCCAACGCCGGGACAGAACACTACGAG. Translated: CSANAGTEHYE. The full CDR3 sequence reads CSANAGTEHYEQYF.

Regarding this clone: The CDR3 goes on 3 residues after the read ends, and that part is filled in from the germline J gene. V gene TRBV19 combines with J gene TRBJ2-7; D might be TRBD2 (6 bases). The V end was cut by 6 bases, the J end by 6 bases, with 21 bases between. The germline V gene has CDR1 LNHDA and CDR2 SQIVND (reference sequence). There are 15 residues in the CDR3. Incomplete CDR3 DNA: TGTGCCAGTAGCTGGGGTGGCCGAACTAGCATCGAG. Its protein is CASSWGGRTSIE. The whole CDR3 protein is CASSWGGRTSIEQYF.

This clone was counted many times. The read falls 3 residues short of the CDR3 end, and the missing part is taken from the germline J gene. The chain carries TRBV5-1 and TRBJ1-5, with a possible D match to TRBD1 (5 bases). Trimming cost V 4 bases and J 3 bases, with 11 bases left between them. Germline CDR1 SGHRS, CDR2 YFSETQ. The length of the CDR3 is 14 residues. The CDR3 spells CASSPGPTNQPQHF. The CDR3 bases that were read are TGCGCCAGCAGCCCAGGGCCCACCAATCAGCCC.

This clone appeared a few times. The read halts 3 residues ahead of the CDR3 end, with the missing end drawn from the germline J gene. The chain couples TRBV2 to TRBJ2-2; tentatively, D is TRBD2 (5 bases). This CDR3 region has 15 residues. Germline CDR1 and CDR2: SNHLY and FYNNEI. Trimming stripped 4 bases from V and 2 bases from J, with 11 bases between. CDR3 region: CASSGGLTNTGELFF. The sequenced part of the CDR3 DNA is TGTGCCAGCAGTGGAGGACTGACAAACACCGGGGAG.

This clone was seen ten or more times. The read comes to an end 3 residues before the CDR3 does, leaving the germline J gene to fill in the end. This rearrangement joins TRBV7-3 to TRBJ2-3; 10 bases agree with TRBD2. The CDR3 loop spans 15 amino acids. Germline V gene sequence: CDR1 SGHTA, CDR2 FQGTGA. CDR3 amino acids: CASSSSGLAIGAQYF. CDR3 DNA (partial): TGTGCCAGCAGCTCATCGGGACTAGCGATAGGAGCG.